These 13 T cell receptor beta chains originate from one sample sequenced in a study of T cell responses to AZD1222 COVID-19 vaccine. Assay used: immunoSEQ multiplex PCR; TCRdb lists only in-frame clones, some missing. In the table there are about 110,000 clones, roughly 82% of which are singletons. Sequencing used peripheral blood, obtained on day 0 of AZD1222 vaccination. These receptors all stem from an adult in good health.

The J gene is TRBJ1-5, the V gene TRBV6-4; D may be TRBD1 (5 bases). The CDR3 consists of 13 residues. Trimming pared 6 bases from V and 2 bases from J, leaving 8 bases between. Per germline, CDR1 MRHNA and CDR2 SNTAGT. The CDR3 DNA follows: TGTGCCAGCAGCATGACAGGCAATCAGCCCCAGCATTTT. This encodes CASSMTGNQPQHF.

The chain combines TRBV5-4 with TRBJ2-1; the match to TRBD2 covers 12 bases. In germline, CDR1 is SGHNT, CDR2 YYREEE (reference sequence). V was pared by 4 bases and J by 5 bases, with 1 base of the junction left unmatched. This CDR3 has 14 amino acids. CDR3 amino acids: CASSLAGGNNEQFF. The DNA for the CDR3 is TGTGCCAGCAGCCTAGCGGGGGGGAACAATGAGCAGTTCTTC.

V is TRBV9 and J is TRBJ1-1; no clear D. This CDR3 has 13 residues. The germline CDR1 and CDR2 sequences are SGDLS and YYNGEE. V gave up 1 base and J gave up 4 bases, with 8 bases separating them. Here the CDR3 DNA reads TGTGCCAGCAGCGTATCGGGTCCCACTGAAGCTTTCTTT. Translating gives CASSVSGPTEAFF.

CDR3: CSASVGRGRQPQHF. The CDR3 DNA reads as TGCAGTGCTAGTGTCGGCCGGGGTAGGCAGCCCCAGCATTTT. The chain uses TRBV20-1 and TRBJ1-5; no firm D call. This CDR3 has 14 amino acids. Germline CDR1 is DFQATT and CDR2 is SNEGSKA (reference sequence). V was shortened by 3 bases and J by 7 bases, with 16 bases between the two germline ends.

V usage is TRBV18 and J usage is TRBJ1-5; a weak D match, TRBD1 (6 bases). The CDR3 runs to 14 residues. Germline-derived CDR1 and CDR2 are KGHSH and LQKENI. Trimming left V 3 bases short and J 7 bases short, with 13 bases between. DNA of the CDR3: TGTGCCAGCTCACCGTCGGACAGTGGACAGCCCCAGCATTTT. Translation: CASSPSDSGQPQHF.

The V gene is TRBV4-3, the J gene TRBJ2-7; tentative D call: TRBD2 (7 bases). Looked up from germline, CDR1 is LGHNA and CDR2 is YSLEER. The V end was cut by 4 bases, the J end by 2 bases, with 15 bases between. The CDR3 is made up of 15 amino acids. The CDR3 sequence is CASSPGEGEAYEQYF. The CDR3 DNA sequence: TGCGCCAGCAGCCCCGGGGAGGGGGAGGCCTACGAGCAGTACTTC.

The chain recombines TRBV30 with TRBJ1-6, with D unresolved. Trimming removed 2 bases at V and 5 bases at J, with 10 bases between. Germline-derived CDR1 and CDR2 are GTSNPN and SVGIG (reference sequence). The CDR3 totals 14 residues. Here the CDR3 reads CAWSPPANNSPLHF. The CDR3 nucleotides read TGTGCCTGGAGTCCCCCCGCGAATAATTCACCCCTCCACTTT.

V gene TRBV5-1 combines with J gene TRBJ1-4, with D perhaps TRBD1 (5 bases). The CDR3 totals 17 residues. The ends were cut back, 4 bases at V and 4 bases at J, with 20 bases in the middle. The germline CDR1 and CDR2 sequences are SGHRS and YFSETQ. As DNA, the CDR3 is TGCGCCAGCAGCCTCGGTTCTGTCGGGGCTCTTAATGAAAAACTGTTTTTT. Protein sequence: CASSLGSVGALNEKLFF.

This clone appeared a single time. The CDR3 bases are TGCGCCAGCAGCCGCCGGTCCGTGGAAAACATTCAGTACTTC. Its protein is CASSRRSVENIQYF. The rearrangement links TRBV4-1 to TRBJ2-4; D gene ambiguous. The CDR3 runs 14 residues. Per the germline V gene, CDR1 is MGHRA and CDR2 is YSYEKL. V was pared by 4 bases and J by 5 bases, with 12 bases between.

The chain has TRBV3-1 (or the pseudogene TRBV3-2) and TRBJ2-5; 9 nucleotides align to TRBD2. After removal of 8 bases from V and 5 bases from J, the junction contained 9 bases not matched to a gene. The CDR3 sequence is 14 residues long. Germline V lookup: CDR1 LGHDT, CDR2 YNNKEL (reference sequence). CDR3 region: CASGLATEGETQYF. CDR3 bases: TGTGCCAGCGGACTAGCGACCGAGGGGGAGACCCAGTACTTC.

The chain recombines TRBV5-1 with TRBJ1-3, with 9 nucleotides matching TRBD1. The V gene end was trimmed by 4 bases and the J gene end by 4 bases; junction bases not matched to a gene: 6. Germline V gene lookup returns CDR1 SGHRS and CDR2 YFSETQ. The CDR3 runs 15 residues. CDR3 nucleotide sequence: TGCGCCAGCAGCCGGGGACAGGGCACAGGAAACACCATATATTTT. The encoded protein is CASSRGQGTGNTIYF.

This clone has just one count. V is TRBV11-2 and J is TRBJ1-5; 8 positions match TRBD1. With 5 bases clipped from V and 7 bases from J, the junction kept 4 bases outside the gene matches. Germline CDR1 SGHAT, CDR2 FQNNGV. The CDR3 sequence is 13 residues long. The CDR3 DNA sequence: TGTGCCAGCAGCCCGGACAGGGTACAGCCCCAGCATTTT. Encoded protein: CASSPDRVQPQHF.

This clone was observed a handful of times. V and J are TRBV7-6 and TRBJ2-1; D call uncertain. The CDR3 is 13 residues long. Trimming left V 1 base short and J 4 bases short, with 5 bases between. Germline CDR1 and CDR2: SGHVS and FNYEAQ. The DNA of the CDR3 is TGTGCCAGCAGCTTAGTTTCGTACAATGAGCAGTTCTTC. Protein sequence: CASSLVSYNEQFF.